A single sample is the source of the 24 T cell receptor beta chains below, sequenced in a study of blood T cell repertoires in COVID-19. TCRdb's table, derived via immunoSEQ multiplex PCR, lists solely in-frame clones and lacks some. This table holds some 200,000 clones, around 94% found once. The sequenced sample was peripheral blood. The receptors originated from a young man with COVID-19, enrolled during active disease.

J is TRBJ2-3 and V is TRBV5-6; 8 positions agree with TRBD2. V lost 0 bases, J lost 0 bases, and 0 bases stayed unmatched. CDR1 and CDR2 from the germline V gene are SGHDT and YYEEEE. The CDR3 sequence is 15 residues long. The CDR3 protein is CASSLAGGSTDTQYF. CDR3 bases: TGTGCCAGCAGCTTGGCGGGGGGGAGCACAGATACGCAGTATTTT.

The chain uses TRBV5-1 and TRBJ2-5; TRBD2 matches at 9 bases. Germline loops: CDR1 SGHRS, CDR2 YFSETQ. The CDR3 has 16 residues. Unmatched junction bases numbered 8, after V lost 0 bases and J lost 5 bases. The CDR3 coding sequence is TGCGCCAGCAGCTTGGCTAGCGGGGTCGCCTGGGAGACCCAGTACTTC. Its translation: CASSLASGVAWETQYF.

The chain links TRBV19 to TRBJ2-5; TRBD2 might be the D (5 bases). CDR1 and CDR2 from the germline V gene are LNHDA and SQIVND (reference sequence). CDR3 length equals 12 residues. Trimming shortened V by 6 bases and J by 0 bases, and 5 bases separated the two germline ends. CDR3 protein: CASRDYQETQYF. The CDR3 DNA reads as TGTGCCAGTAGGGACTACCAAGAGACCCAGTACTTC.

The chain combines TRBV12-3 or TRBV12-4 with TRBJ1-2; D gene uncertain. The V gene lost 3 bases and the J gene lost 8 bases, with 13 bases spanning the gap. CDR3 length equals 13 residues. CDR3 nucleotide sequence: TGTGCCAGCAGTTTTGCGGCCGTACAAGGCTACACCTTC. Translating it yields CASSFAAVQGYTF.

The chain employs TRBV11-2 and TRBJ2-1; 12 nucleotides match TRBD2. From germline, CDR1 is SGHAT and CDR2 FQNNGV. Losses at the gene ends were 0 bases for V and 4 bases for J; bases not matched to a gene: 4. The CDR3 consists of 17 residues. CDR3 sequence reads: CASSLDASGGAYNEQFF. The CDR3 nucleotides are TGTGCCAGCAGCTTAGATGCTAGCGGGGGGGCATACAATGAGCAGTTCTTC. Looking up the rest from reference TRBV11-2 and TRBJ2-1 gives the full variable domain: EAGVAQSPRYKIIEKRQSVAFWCNPISGHATLYWYQQILGQGPKLLIQFQNNGVVDDSQLPKDRFSAERLKGVDSTLKIQPAKLEDSAVYLCASSLDASGGAYNEQFFGPGTRLTVL.

This sequence joins TRBV6-6 and TRBJ2-7; 7 positions match TRBD2. This CDR3 is 16 amino acids long. CDR1 is MNHNY, CDR2 SVGAGI, per germline (reference sequence). V dropped 5 bases and J dropped 6; count of bases not matched to a gene: 16. This CDR3 reads CASSPRGSGWGSEQYF. CDR3 DNA sequence: TGTGCCAGCAGTCCCCGCGGGAGCGGTTGGGGCTCCGAGCAGTACTTC.

The chain has TRBV15 and TRBJ2-7; no reliable D call. The CDR3 has 15 residues. The V gene's germline CDR1 is LNHNV and CDR2 YYDKDF (reference sequence). Trimming took 0 bases from V and 3 from J, leaving 12 bases between them. The CDR3 DNA follows: TGTGCCACCAGCAGAGACCAGACACGTAACTACGAGCAGTACTTC. This translates into CATSRDQTRNYEQYF.

The rearrangement joins TRBV5-4 to TRBJ2-5, with 11 bases that match TRBD2. The germline gives CDR1 SGHNT, CDR2 YYREEE (reference sequence). The CDR3 totals 15 residues. Trimming at V came to 3 bases and at J to 5 bases, leaving 6 bases not matched to a gene. In DNA form, the CDR3 reads TGTGCCAGCAGCTATGGAATAGCGGGGGGGGAGACCCAGTACTTC. Translated: CASSYGIAGGETQYF.

The chain couples TRBV6-5 to TRBJ1-2; D may be TRBD1 (5 bases). Germline V gene lookup returns CDR1 MNHEY and CDR2 SVGAGI. This CDR3 is built from 14 residues. The V end was cut by 6 bases, the J end by 8 bases, with 19 bases between. This CDR3 reads CASSPSQGSGGYTF. The CDR3 DNA is TGTGCCAGCAGCCCCTCGCAGGGTTCAGGGGGCTACACCTTC.

This rearrangement joins TRBV10-1 to TRBJ1-2, with TRBD1 matching over 7 bases. The CDR3 is 13 amino acids. In germline, CDR1 is WNHNN, CDR2 SYGVQD (reference sequence). J was trimmed by 2 bases and V by 6 bases; bases with no gene match: 3. The CDR3 DNA is TGCGCCAGCAGCCGGGGACAGAACTATGGCTACACCTTC. Residues: CASSRGQNYGYTF.

The chain recombines TRBV7-9 with TRBJ1-6; 7 bases fit TRBD1. There are 16 residues in the CDR3. The V gene end was trimmed by 6 bases and the J gene end by 7 bases; junction bases not matched to a gene: 12. Germline V gene sequence: CDR1 SEHNR, CDR2 FQNEAQ (reference sequence). The CDR3 nucleotides read TGTGCCAGCAGTCCAGGTATTGGCAGGGGGAATTCACCCCTCCACTTT. It is translated as CASSPGIGRGNSPLHF.

The V gene is TRBV3-1 (or the pseudogene TRBV3-2), the J gene TRBJ2-1, with no clear D. Trimming took off 2 bases at V and 4 bases at J, with 3 bases between the two ends. Germline lookup yields CDR1 LGHDT and CDR2 YNNKEL (reference sequence). There are 12 residues in the CDR3. In DNA, the CDR3 is TGTGCCAGCAGCCAACAGTACAATGAGCAGTTCTTC. The encoded protein is CASSQQYNEQFF.

This chain connects TRBV19 to TRBJ2-2; a possible D gene is TRBD1 (5 bases). The CDR3 runs to 13 residues. With 7 bases removed from V and 6 bases from J, the gap between germline ends came to 12 bases. Per germline, CDR1 LNHDA and CDR2 SQIVND (reference sequence). The CDR3 DNA reads as TGTGCCAGTATCTCCCAGGGTCCCGGGGAGCTGTTTTTT. This translates into CASISQGPGELFF.

This sequence joins TRBV19 and TRBJ1-1; D is possibly TRBD1 (6 bases). The CDR3 is made up of 15 amino acids. CDR1 is LNHDA and CDR2 is SQIVND in the germline V gene (reference sequence). Between the trimmed V and J ends, which lost 7 bases and 3 bases, there was a span of 18 bases. As DNA, the CDR3 is TGTGCCAGTACCCGACAACCCAGGGGATACACTGAAGCTTTCTTT. Amino acids: CASTRQPRGYTEAFF.

This rearrangement joins TRBV19 to TRBJ2-7; a possible D gene is TRBD1 (5 bases). The CDR3 runs 15 residues. The germline V and J ends were trimmed by 3 bases and 3 bases, with 15 bases remaining between them. Germline values: CDR1 LNHDA, CDR2 SQIVND (reference sequence). The CDR3 here is CASSILGSGIYEQYF. In DNA form, the CDR3 reads TGTGCCAGTAGTATCTTGGGTTCAGGGATCTACGAGCAGTACTTC.

The V call is TRBV4-1, the J call TRBJ2-2; the match to TRBD1 covers 8 bases. The CDR3 is made up of 15 amino acids. V shed 1 base, J shed 4 bases, and the junction held 2 bases outside the gene matches. Per the germline V gene, CDR1 is MGHRA and CDR2 is YSYEKL. CDR3 amino acids: CASSQVTGGTGELFF. The CDR3 DNA sequence: TGCGCCAGCAGCCAAGTAACAGGGGGCACCGGGGAGCTGTTTTTT.

The table lists this clone with a count of one. The V call is TRBV2, the J call TRBJ2-5; D may be TRBD2 (6 bases). V was trimmed by 2 bases and J by 5 bases, leaving 21 bases between them. Germline V gene lookup returns CDR1 SNHLY and CDR2 FYNNEI. The CDR3 spans 17 residues. CDR3 bases: TGTGCCAGCAGTGAAAGGCCTTCTAGCGTCGGAGGGGAGACCCAGTACTTC. It codes for CASSERPSSVGGETQYF.

The rearrangement uses TRBV29-1 and TRBJ1-3; 8 bases map to TRBD1. V shed 6 bases and J 2 bases; nucleotides not matched to a gene: 3. Germline assignment: CDR1 SQVTM and CDR2 ANQGSEA. The CDR3 totals 13 residues. The chain's CDR3 is CSVEDRAGNTIYF. The CDR3 coding sequence is TGCAGCGTCGAGGACAGGGCTGGAAACACCATATATTTT.

CDR3 coding DNA: TGTGCCAGCAGTATACACCCGGGACAGGGAGGGTCCGAGCAGTACTTC. This sequence encodes CASSIHPGQGGSEQYF. The chain combines TRBV27 with TRBJ2-7, with 9 bases fitting TRBD1. The CDR3 contains 16 residues. The germline V gene has CDR1 MNHEY and CDR2 SMNVEV (reference sequence). V trimming: 5 bases; J trimming: 6 bases; junction bases outside the gene matches: 14.

The chain joins TRBV18 to TRBJ2-5, with unresolved D. This CDR3 comprises 12 residues. Germline CDR1 is KGHSH and CDR2 is LQKENI. V was pared by 0 bases and J by 5 bases, with 4 bases between. The CDR3 DNA reads TGTGCCAGCTCACCACCCTTGGAGACCCAGTACTTC. Protein: CASSPPLETQYF.

This sequence joins TRBV5-1 and TRBJ2-7; TRBD2 might be the D (5 bases). Germline V gene sequence: CDR1 SGHRS, CDR2 YFSETQ. Trimming cost V 4 bases and J 2 bases, with 13 bases left between them. The CDR3 length is 14 residues. The CDR3 loop reads CASSPDGKAYEQYF. The CDR3, as DNA: TGCGCCAGCAGCCCGGACGGGAAGGCCTACGAGCAGTACTTC.

This clone turned up a few times. The chain uses TRBV2 and TRBJ1-2; D might be TRBD1 (5 bases). CDR1 and CDR2 from the germline V gene are SNHLY and FYNNEI. V was cut by 1 base and J by 5 bases, with 14 bases left in between. CDR3 length: 15 residues. The CDR3 nucleotides read TGTGCCAGCAGTGAAGGCGGGACGGAATCATATGGCTACACCTTC. This gives the protein CASSEGGTESYGYTF.

This clone was observed a single time. The CDR3 loop is CASTPAWSGQAYNEQFF. The CDR3 region has the DNA TGTGCCAGTACCCCGGCCTGGTCGGGACAGGCCTACAATGAGCAGTTCTTC. The chain is built from TRBV19 and TRBJ2-1, with 8 bases matching TRBD1. The CDR3 totals 17 residues. Germline CDR1 is LNHDA and CDR2 is SQIVND (reference sequence). V lost 7 bases and J lost 2; bases outside the gene matches: 13.

This clone was recorded a few times. This chain connects TRBV4-2 to TRBJ1-1, with TRBD1 matching 8 bases. Per germline, CDR1 LGHNA and CDR2 YNFKEQ. CDR3 size: 17 residues. Trimming removed 0 bases from V and 4 bases from J; junction bases left unmatched: 10. The CDR3: CASSQDSVRGQGTEAFF. In DNA, the CDR3 is TGTGCCAGCAGCCAAGATTCTGTCAGGGGGCAAGGCACTGAAGCTTTCTTT.